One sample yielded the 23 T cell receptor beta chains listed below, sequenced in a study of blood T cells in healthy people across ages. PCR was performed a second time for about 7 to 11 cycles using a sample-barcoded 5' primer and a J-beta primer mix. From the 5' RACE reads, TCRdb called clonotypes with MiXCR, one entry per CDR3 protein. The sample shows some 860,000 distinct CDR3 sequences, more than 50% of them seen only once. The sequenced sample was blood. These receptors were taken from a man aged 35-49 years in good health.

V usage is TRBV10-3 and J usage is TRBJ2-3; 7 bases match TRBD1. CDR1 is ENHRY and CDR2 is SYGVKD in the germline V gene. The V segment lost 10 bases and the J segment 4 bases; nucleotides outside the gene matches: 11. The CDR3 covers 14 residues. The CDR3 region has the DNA TGTGCCACCGATACAGGGGAAAACGCAGATACGCAGTATTTT. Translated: CATDTGENADTQYF.

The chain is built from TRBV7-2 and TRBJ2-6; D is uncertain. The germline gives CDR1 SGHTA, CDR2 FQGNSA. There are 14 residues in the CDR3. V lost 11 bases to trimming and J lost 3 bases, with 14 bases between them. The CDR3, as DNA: TGTGCCGTCCGCCCTCTTCTTGGGGCCAACGTCCTGACTTTC. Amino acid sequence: CAVRPLLGANVLTF.

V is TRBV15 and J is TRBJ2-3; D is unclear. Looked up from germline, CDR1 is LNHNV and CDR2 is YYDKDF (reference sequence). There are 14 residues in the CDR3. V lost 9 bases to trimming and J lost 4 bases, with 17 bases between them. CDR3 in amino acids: CATVSWPGPDTQYF. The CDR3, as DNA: TGTGCCACGGTGTCTTGGCCCGGGCCAGATACGCAGTATTTT.

The CDR3 DNA follows: TGTGCCAGCAGTGACGATATTATTGGGGAGCTGTTTTTT. Translating it yields CASSDDIIGELFF. V and J are TRBV6-4 and TRBJ2-2; D unclear. CDR1 and CDR2 (germline): MRHNA, SNTAGT. Trimming left V 2 bases short and J 8 bases short, with 9 bases between. The CDR3 is 13 amino acids.

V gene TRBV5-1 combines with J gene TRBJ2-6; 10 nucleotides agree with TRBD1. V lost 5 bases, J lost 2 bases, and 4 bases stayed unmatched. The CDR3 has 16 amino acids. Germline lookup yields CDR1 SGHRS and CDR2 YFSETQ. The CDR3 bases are TGCGCCAGCAGGGGACAGGGGCTCGCTGGGGCCAACGTCCTGACTTTC. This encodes CASRGQGLAGANVLTF.

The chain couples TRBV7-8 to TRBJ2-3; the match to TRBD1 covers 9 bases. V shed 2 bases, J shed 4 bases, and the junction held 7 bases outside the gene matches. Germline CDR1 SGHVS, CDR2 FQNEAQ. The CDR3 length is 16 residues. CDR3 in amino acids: CASSLNHRGRSDTQYF. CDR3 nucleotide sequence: TGTGCCAGCAGCTTAAACCACAGGGGGCGGTCAGATACGCAGTATTTT.

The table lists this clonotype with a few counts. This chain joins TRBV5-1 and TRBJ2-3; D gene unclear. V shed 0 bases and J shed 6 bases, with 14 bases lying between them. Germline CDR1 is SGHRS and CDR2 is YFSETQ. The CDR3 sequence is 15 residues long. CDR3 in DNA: TGCGCCAGCAGCTTGGAAGGACCCGCCGCGGATACGCAGTATTTT. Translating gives CASSLEGPAADTQYF.

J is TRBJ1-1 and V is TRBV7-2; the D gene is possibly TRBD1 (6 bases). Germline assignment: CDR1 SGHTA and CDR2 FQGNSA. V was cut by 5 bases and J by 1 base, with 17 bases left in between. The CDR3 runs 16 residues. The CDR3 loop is CASSPGWGAGNTEAFF. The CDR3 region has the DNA TGTGCCAGCAGCCCTGGCTGGGGGGCCGGGAACACTGAAGCTTTCTTT. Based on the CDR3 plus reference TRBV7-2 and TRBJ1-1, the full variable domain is GAGVSQSPSNKVTEKGKDVELRCDPISGHTALYWYRQSLGQGLEFLIYFQGNSAPDKSGLPSDRFSAERTGGSVSTLTIQRTQQEDSAVYLCASSPGWGAGNTEAFFGQGTRLTVV.

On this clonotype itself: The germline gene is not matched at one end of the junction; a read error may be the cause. The CDR3 loop reads CASSLQNSGVNVLTF. CDR3 nucleotides: TGTGCCAGCAGTTTACAGAACTCTGGGGTCAACGTCCTGACTTTC. V usage is TRBV6-2 or TRBV6-3 and J usage is TRBJ2-6; D not certain. Germline CDR1 reads MNHEY; CDR2 reads SVGEGT. There are 15 residues in the CDR3.

The CDR3 here is CASSLIQGMPFEQYF. DNA for the CDR3: TGTGCCAGCAGCTTAATTCAGGGGATGCCTTTCGAGCAGTACTTC. The genes are TRBV13 and TRBJ2-7; tentatively, D is TRBD1 (6 bases). V lost 2 bases and J 6 bases, leaving 17 bases between the germline ends. CDR3 length: 15 amino acids. Germline V lookup: CDR1 PRHDT, CDR2 FYEKMQ (reference sequence).

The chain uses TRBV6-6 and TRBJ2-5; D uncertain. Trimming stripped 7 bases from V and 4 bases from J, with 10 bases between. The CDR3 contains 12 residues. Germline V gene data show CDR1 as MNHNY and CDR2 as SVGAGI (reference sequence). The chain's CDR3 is CASTSLRETQYF. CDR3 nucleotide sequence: TGTGCCAGCACCTCCCTACGAGAGACCCAGTACTTC.

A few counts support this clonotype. CDR3 DNA: TGTGCCAGCAGCTTAGGGGTCTCACAGACTAGGCAAGAGACCCAGTACTTC. Protein product: CASSLGVSQTRQETQYF. The genes are TRBV7-2 and TRBJ2-5, with a tentative D call TRBD2 (6 bases). CDR3 size: 17 residues. Trimming shortened V by 1 base and J by 2 bases, and 17 bases separated the two germline ends. Germline lookup yields CDR1 SGHTA and CDR2 FQGNSA.

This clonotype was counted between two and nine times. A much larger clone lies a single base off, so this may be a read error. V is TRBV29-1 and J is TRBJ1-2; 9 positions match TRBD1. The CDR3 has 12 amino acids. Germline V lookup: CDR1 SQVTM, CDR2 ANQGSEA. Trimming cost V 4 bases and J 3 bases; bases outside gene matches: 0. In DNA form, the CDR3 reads TGCAGCGTTGGGACAGGGGACTATGGCTACACCTTC. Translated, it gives CSVGTGDYGYTF.

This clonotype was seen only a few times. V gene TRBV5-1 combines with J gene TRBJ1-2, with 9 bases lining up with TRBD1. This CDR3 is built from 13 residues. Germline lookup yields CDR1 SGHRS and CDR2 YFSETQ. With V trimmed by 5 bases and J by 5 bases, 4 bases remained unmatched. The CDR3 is CASRSGTGYGYTF. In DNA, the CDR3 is TGCGCCAGCAGGTCCGGGACAGGGTATGGCTACACCTTC.

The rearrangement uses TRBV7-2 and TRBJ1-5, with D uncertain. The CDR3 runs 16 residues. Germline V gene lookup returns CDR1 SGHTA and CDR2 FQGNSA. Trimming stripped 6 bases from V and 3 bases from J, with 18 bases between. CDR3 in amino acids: CASRLSSTELNQPQHF. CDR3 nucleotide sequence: TGTGCCAGCAGGCTGTCCAGCACCGAACTCAATCAGCCCCAGCATTTT.

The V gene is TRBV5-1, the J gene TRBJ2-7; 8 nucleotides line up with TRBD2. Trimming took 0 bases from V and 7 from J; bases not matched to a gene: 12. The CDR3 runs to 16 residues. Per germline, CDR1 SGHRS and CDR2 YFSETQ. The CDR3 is CASSLGLAGVYNEQYF. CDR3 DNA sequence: TGCGCCAGCAGCTTGGGGCTAGCGGGCGTGTACAATGAGCAGTACTTC.

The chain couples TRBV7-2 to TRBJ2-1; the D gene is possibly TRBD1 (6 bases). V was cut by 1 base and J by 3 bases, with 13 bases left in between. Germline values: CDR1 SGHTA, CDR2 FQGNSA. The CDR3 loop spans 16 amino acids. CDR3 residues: CASSLEAGAGYNEQFF. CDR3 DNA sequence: TGTGCCAGCAGCTTAGAAGCAGGGGCGGGCTACAATGAGCAGTTCTTC. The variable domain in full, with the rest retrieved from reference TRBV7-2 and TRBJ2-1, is GAGVSQSPSNKVTEKGKDVELRCDPISGHTALYWYRQSLGQGLEFLIYFQGNSAPDKSGLPSDRFSAERTGGSVSTLTIQRTQQEDSAVYLCASSLEAGAGYNEQFFGPGTRLTVL.

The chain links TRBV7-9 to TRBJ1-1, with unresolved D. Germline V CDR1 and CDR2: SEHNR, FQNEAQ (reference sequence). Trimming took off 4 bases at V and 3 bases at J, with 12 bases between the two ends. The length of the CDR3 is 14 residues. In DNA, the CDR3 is TGTGCCAGCAGCTCACAGCTGACGGACACTGAAGCTTTCTTT. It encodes CASSSQLTDTEAFF.

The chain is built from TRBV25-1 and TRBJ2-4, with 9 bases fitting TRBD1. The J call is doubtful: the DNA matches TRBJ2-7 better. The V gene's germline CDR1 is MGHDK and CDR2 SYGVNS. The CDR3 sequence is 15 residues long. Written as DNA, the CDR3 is TGTGCCAGCAGTGAAGAACAACAGGGGGCGAACGAGCAGTACTTC. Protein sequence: CASSEEQQGANEQYF.

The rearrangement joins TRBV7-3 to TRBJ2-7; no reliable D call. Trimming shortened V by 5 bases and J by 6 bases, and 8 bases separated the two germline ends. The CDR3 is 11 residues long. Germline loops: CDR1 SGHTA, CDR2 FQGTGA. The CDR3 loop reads CASSLQTEQYF. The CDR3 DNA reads TGTGCCAGCAGCCTGCAAACCGAGCAGTACTTC.

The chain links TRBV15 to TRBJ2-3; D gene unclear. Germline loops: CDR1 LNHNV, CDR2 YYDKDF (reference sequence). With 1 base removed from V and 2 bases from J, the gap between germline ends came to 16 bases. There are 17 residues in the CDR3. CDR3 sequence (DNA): TGTGCCACCAGCAGAGTATCAATAGCCGGTTTCACAGATACGCAGTATTTT. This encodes CATSRVSIAGFTDTQYF.

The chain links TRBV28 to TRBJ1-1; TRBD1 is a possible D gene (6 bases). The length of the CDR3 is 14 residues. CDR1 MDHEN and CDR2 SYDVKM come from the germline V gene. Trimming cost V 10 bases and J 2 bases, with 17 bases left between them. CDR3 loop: CATSEPRGNTEAFF. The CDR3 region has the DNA TGTGCCACCAGCGAACCCAGGGGCAACACTGAAGCTTTCTTT. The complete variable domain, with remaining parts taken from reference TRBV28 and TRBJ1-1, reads DVKVTQSSRYLVKRTGEKVFLECVQDMDHENMFWYRQDPGLGLRLIYFSYDVKMKEKGDIPEGYSVSREKKERFSLILESASTNQTSMYLCATSEPRGNTEAFFGQGTRLTVV.

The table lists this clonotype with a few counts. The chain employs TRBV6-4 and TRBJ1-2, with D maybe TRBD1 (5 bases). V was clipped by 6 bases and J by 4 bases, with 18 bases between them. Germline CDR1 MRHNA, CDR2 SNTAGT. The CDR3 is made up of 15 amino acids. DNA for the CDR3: TGTGCCAGCAGCCGGGACGGAGCAGGGATCTATGGCTACACCTTC. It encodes CASSRDGAGIYGYTF.